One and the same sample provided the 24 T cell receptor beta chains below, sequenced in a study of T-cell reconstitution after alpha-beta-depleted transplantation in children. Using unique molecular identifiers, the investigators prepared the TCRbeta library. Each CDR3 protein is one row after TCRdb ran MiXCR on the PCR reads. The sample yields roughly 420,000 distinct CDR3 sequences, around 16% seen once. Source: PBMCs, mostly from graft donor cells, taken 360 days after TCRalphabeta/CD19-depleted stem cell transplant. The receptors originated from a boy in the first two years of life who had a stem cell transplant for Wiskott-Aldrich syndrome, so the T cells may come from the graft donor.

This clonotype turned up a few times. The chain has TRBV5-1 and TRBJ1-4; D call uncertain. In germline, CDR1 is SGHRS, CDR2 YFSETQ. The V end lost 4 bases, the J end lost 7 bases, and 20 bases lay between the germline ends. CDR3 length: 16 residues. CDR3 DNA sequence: TGCGCCAGCAGCCCCCCGTCCGGAGGTGGTGGTGAAAAACTGTTTTTT. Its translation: CASSPPSGGGGEKLFF.

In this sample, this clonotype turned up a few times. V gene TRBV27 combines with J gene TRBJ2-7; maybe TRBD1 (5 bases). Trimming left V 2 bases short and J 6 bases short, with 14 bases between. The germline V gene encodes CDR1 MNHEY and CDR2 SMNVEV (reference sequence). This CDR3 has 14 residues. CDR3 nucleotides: TGTGCCAGCAGTTTAATAGGGCAGGGCGGCGAGCAGTACTTC. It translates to CASSLIGQGGEQYF.

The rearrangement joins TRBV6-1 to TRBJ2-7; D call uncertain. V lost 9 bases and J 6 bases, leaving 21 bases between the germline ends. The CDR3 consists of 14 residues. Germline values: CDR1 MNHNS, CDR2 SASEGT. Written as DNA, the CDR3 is TGTGCCAGGGGTGGTGGGCCTACTCGTTTCGAGCAGTACTTC. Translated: CARGGGPTRFEQYF.

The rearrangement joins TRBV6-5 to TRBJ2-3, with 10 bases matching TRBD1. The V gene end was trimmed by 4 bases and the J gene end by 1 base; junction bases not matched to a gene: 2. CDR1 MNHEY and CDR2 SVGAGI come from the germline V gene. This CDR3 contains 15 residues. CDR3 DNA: TGTGCCAGCAGTTCTGGGACAGGGGGCACAGATACGCAGTATTTT. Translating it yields CASSSGTGGTDTQYF.

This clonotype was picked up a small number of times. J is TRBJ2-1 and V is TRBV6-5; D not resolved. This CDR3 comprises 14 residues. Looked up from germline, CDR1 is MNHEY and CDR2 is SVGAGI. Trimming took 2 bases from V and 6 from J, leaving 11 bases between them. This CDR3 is CASSYQSLGNEQFF. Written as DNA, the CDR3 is TGTGCCAGCAGTTACCAATCGTTAGGCAATGAGCAGTTCTTC.

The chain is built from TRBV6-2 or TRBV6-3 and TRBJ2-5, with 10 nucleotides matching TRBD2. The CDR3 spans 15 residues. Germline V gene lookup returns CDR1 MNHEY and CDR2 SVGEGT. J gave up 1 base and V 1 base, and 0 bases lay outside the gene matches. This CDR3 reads CASSYWTSGQETQYF. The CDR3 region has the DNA TGTGCCAGCAGTTACTGGACTAGCGGCCAAGAGACCCAGTACTTC.

CDR3 loop: CAISELRGSSGEQYF. In DNA form, the CDR3 reads TGTGCCATCAGTGAGTTACGGGGGTCCTCGGGCGAGCAGTACTTC. The V gene is TRBV10-3, the J gene TRBJ2-7; D is perhaps TRBD2 (6 bases). The CDR3 consists of 15 residues. CDR1 is ENHRY, CDR2 SYGVKD, per germline. The V end was cut by 1 base, the J end by 6 bases, with 16 bases between.

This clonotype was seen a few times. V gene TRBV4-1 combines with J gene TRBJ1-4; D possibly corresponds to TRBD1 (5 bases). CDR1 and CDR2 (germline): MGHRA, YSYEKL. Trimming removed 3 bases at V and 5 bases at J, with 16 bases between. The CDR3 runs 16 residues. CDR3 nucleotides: TGCGCCAGCAGCCAGCCTAAGTTTGGGGCAAATGAAAAACTGTTTTTT. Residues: CASSQPKFGANEKLFF.

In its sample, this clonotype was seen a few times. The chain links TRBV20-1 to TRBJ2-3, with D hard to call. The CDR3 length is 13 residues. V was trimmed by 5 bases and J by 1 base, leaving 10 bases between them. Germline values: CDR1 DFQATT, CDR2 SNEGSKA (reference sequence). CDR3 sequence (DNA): TGCAGTGCTCAGACACCAGGCACAGATACGCAGTATTTT. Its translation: CSAQTPGTDTQYF.

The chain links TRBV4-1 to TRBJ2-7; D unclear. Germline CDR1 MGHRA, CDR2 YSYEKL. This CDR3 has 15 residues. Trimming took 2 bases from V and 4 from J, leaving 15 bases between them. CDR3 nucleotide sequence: TGCGCCAGCAGCCAAAGGGTCATTTATGGGTACGAGCAGTACTTC. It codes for CASSQRVIYGYEQYF.

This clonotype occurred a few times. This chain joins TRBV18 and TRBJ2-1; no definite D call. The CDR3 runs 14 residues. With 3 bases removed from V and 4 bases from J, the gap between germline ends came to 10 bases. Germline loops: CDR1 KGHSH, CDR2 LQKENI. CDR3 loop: CASSPYRTYNEQFF. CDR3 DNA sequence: TGTGCCAGCTCACCTTACAGAACGTACAATGAGCAGTTCTTC.

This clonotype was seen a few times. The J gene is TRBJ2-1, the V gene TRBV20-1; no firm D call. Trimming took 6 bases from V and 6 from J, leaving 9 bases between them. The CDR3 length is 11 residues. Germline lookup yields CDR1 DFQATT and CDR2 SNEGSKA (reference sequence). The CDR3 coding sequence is TGCAGTGCCCGCGACCGCAATGAGCAGTTCTTC. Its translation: CSARDRNEQFF.

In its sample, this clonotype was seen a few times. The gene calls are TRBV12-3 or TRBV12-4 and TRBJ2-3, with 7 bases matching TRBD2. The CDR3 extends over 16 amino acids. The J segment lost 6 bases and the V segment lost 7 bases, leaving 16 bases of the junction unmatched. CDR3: CASTTDREGLRDTQYF. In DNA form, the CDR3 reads TGTGCCAGCACCACCGATAGGGAGGGACTCCGGGATACGCAGTATTTT.

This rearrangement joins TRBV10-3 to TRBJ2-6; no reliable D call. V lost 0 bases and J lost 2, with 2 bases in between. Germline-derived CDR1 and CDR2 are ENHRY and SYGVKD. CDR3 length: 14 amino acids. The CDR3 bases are TGTGCCATCAGTGAGTCGACTGGGGCCAACGTCCTGACTTTC. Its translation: CAISESTGANVLTF.

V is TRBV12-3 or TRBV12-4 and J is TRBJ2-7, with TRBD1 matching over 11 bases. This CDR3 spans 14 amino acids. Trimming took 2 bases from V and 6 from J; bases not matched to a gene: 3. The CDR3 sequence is CASSLRGQGGEQYF. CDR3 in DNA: TGTGCCAGCAGTTTAAGGGGACAGGGGGGCGAGCAGTACTTC.

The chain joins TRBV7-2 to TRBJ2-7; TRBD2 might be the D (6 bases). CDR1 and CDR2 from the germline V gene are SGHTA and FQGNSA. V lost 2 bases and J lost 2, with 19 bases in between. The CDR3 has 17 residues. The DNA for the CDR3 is TGTGCCAGCAGCTTATCAGCCGGGACTCCGGCACCCTACGAGCAGTACTTC. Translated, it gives CASSLSAGTPAPYEQYF.

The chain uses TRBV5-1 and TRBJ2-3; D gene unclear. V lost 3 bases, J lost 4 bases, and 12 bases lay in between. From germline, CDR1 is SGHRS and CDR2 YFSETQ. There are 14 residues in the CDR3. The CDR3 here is CASSSFPQPDTQYF. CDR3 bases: TGCGCCAGCAGCTCATTCCCCCAACCAGATACGCAGTATTTT.

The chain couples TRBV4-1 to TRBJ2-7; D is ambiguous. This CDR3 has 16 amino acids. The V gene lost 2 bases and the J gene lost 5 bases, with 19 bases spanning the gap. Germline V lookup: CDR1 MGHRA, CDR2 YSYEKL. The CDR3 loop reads CASSQSLVRLIHEQYF. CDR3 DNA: TGCGCCAGCAGCCAATCTCTCGTTCGGTTAATCCACGAGCAGTACTTC.

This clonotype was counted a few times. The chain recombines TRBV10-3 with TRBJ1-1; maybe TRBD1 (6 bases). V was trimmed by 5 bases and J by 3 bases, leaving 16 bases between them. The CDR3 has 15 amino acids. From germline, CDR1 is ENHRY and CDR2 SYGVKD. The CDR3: CAISTGLAYDTEAFF. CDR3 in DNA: TGTGCCATCAGTACAGGGTTGGCGTACGACACTGAAGCTTTCTTT.

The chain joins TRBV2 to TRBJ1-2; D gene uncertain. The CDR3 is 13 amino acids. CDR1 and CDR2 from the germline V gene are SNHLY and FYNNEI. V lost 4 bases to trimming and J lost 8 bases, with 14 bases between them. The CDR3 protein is CASSVAGPPGYTF. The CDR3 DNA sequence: TGTGCCAGCAGTGTGGCCGGGCCGCCGGGCTACACCTTC. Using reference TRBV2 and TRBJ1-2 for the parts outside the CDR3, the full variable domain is EPEVTQTPSHQVTQMGQEVILRCVPISNHLYFYWYRQILGQKVEFLVSFYNNEISEKSEIFDDQFSVERPDGSNFTLKIRSTKLEDSAMYFCASSVAGPPGYTFGSGTRLTVV.

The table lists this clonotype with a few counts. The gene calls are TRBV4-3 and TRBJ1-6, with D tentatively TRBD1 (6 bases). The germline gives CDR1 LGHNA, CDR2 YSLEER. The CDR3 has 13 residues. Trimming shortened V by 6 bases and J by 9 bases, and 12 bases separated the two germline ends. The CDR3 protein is CASRLNRASPLHF. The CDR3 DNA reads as TGCGCCAGCAGACTAAACAGGGCTTCACCCCTCCACTTT.

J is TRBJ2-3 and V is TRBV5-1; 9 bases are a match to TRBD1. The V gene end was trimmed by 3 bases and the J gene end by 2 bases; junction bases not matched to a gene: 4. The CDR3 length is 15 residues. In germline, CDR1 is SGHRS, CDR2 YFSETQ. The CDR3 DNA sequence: TGCGCCAGCAGCTGGGGGACAGGGCCCACAGATACGCAGTATTTT. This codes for CASSWGTGPTDTQYF.

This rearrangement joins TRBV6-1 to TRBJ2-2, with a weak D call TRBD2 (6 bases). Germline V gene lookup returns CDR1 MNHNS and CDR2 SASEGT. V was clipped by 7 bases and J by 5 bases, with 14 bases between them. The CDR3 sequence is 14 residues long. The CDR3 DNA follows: TGTGCCAGCACCGCCTTGGAGGGTACCGGGGAGCTGTTTTTT. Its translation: CASTALEGTGELFF.

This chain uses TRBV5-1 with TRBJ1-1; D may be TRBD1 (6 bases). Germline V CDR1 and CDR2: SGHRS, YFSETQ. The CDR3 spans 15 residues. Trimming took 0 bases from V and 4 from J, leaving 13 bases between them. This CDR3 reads CASSLAWQGLTEAFF. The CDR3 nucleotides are TGCGCCAGCAGCTTGGCCTGGCAGGGGCTCACTGAAGCTTTCTTT. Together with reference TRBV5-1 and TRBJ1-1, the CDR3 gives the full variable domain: KAGVTQTPRYLIKTRGQQVTLSCSPISGHRSVSWYQQTPGQGLQFLFEYFSETQRNKGNFPGRFSGRQFSNSRSEMNVSTLELGDSALYLCASSLAWQGLTEAFFGQGTRLTVV.